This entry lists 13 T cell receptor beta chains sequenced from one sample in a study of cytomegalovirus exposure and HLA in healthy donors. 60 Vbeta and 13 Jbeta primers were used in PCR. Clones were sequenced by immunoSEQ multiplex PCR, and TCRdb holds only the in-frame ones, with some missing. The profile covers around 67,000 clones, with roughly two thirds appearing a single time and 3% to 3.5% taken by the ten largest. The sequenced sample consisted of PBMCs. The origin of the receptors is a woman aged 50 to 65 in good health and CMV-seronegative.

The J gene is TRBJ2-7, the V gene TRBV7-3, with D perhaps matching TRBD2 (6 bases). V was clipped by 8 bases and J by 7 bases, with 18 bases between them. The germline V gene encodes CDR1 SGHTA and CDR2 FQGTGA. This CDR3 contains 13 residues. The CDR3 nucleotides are TGTGCCAGCGCCTCGGAGGGCCGGGGTGAGCAGTACTTC. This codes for CASASEGRGEQYF.

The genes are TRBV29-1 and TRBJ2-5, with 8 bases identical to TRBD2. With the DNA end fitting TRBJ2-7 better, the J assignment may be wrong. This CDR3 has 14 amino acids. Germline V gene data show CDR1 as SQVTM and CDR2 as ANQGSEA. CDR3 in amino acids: CSVGASGLIYEQYF. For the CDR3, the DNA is TGCAGCGTTGGAGCTAGCGGGCTCATCTACGAGCAGTACTTC.

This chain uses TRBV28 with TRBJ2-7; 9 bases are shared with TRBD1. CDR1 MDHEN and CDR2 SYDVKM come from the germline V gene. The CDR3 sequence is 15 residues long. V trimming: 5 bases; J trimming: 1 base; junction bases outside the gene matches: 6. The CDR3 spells CASSGPGTGSYEQYF. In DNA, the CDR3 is TGTGCCAGCAGTGGGCCAGGGACAGGGTCCTACGAGCAGTACTTC.

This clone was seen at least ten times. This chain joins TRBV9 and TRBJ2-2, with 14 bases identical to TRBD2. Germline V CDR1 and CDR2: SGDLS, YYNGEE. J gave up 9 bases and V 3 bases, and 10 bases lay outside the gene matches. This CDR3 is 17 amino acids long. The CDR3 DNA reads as TGTGCCAGCAGCGCCGGGACTAGCGGGAGAGGTAGCCGGGAGCTGTTTTTT. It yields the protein CASSAGTSGRGSRELFF.

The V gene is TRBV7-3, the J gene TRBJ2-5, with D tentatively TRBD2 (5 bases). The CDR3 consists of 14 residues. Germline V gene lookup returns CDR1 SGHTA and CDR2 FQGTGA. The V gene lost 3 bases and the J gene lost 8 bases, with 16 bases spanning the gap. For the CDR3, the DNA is TGTGCCAGCAGCTTCCAGTCGTGGGGAGATACCCAGTACTTC. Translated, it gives CASSFQSWGDTQYF. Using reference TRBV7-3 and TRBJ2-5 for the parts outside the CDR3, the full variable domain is GAGVSQTPSNKVTEKGKYVELRCDPISGHTALYWYRQSLGQGPEFLIYFQGTGAADDSGLPNDRFFAVRPEGSVSTLKIQRTERGDSAVYLCASSFQSWGDTQYFGPGTRLLVL.

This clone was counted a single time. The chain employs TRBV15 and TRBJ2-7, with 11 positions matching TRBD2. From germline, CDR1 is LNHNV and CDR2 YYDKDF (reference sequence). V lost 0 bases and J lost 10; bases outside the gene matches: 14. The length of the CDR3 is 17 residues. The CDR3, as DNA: TGTGCCACCAGCAGAGATCCGCGACCGGGACTAGCGGCCATCCAGTACTTC. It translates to CATSRDPRPGLAAIQYF.

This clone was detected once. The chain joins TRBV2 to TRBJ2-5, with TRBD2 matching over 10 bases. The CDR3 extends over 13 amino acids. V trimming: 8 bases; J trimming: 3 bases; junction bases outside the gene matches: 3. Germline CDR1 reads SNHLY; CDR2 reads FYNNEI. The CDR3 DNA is TGTGCCAGCGGGGGACTAGCGAAAGAGACCCAGTACTTC. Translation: CASGGLAKETQYF.

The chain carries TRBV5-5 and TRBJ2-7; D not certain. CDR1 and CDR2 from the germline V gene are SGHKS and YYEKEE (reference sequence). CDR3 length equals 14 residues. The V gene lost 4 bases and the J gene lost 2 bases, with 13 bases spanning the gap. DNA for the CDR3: TGTGCCAGCAGCCAAAGTGCTATTACCTACGAGCAGTACTTC. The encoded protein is CASSQSAITYEQYF.

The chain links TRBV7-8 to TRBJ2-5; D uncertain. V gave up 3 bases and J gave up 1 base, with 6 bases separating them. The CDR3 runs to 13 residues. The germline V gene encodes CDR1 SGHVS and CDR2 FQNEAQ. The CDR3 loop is CASSFSPQETQYF. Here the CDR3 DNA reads TGTGCCAGCAGCTTCTCTCCCCAAGAGACCCAGTACTTC. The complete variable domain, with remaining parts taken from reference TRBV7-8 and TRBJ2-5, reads GAGVSQSPRYKVAKRGQDVALRCDPISGHVSLFWYQQALGQGPEFLTYFQNEAQLDKSGLPSDRFFAERPEGSVSTLKIQRTQQEDSAVYLCASSFSPQETQYFGPGTRLLVL.

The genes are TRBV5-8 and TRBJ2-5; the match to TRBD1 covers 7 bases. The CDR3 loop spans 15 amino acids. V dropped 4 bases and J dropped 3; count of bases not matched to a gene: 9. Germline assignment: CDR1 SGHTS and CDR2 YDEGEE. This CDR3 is CASSPGRQGEETQYF. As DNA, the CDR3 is TGTGCCAGCAGCCCGGGACGACAGGGAGAAGAGACCCAGTACTTC.

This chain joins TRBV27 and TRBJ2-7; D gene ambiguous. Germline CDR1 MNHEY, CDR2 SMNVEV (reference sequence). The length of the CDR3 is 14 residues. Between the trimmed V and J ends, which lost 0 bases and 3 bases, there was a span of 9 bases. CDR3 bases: TGTGCCAGCAGTTTATCGGCAGGCCACTACGAGCAGTACTTC. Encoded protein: CASSLSAGHYEQYF.

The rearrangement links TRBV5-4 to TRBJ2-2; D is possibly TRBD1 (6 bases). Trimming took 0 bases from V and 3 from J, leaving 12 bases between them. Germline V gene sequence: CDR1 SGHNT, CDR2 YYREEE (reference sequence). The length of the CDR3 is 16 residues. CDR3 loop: CASSLGRGRDTGELFF. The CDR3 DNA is TGTGCCAGCAGCTTGGGCAGGGGAAGAGACACCGGGGAGCTGTTTTTT.

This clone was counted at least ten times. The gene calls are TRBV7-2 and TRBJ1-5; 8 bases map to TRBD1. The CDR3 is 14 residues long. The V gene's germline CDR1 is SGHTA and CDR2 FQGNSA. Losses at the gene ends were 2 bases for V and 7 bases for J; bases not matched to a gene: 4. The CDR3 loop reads CASSLSGGDQPQHF. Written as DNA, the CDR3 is TGTGCCAGCAGCTTATCAGGGGGCGACCAGCCCCAGCATTTT. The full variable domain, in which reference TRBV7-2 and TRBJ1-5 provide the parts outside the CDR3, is GAGVSQSPSNKVTEKGKDVELRCDPISGHTALYWYRQSLGQGLEFLIYFQGNSAPDKSGLPSDRFSAERTGGSVSTLTIQRTQQEDSAVYLCASSLSGGDQPQHFGDGTRLSIL.